This T cell receptor (beta chain) was sequenced in a study of beta chain features in type 1 diabetes. Since all of the isolated RNA was reverse transcribed, expressed TCRB transcripts were what got sequenced. The data were produced by immunoSEQ multiplex PCR, yet TCRdb's version contains in-frame clones alone and is incomplete. The sample contains 150,000 to 200,000 clones, 7% to 10% of which appear only once. One heparinised blood draw, averaging about 116 mL, came from each donor. Researchers reported sorting CD4+ naive, central memory, regulatory and stem cell-like memory cells via CD45RO/CCR7/CD25/CD127/CD95/CD27. In regard to this clone: Its antigen is not known. A far larger clone is just one base off, so this is likely a read error. The sample holds other DNA sequences that translate to the same CDR3.

This CDR3 is 11 amino acids long. Germline V gives CDR1 SGHDT, CDR2 YYEEEE. Trimming removed 4 bases at V and 2 bases at J, with 3 bases between. Study conclusions and caveats: Fewer insertions but more deletions were seen at VDJ junctions in type 1 diabetes patients.

This receptor was taken from a woman aged 18 to 35 in good health. Material: central memory CD4+ T cells from blood. The V and J genes are TRBV5-6 and TRBJ2-5, with D unresolved. The CDR3 DNA reads as TGTGCCAGCAGCCTACAAGAGACCCAGTACTTC. This codes for CASSLQETQYF. Drawing the rest from reference TRBV5-6 and TRBJ2-5, the complete variable domain is DAGVTQSPTHLIKTRGQQVTLRCSPKSGHDTVSWYQQALGQGPQFIFQYYEEEERQRGNFPDRFSGHQFPNYSSELNVNALLLGDSALYLCASSLQETQYFGPGTRLLVL.